This passage covers 19 T cell receptor beta chains from one sample sequenced in a study of tumor-infiltrating lymphocytes in oesophageal squamous cell carcinoma. MiXCR, applied by TCRdb to the PCR reads, yields one record per CDR3 protein. Of more than 15,000 distinct CDR3 sequences listed, approximately 47% were seen once; the top ten hold 35% to 45%. The specimen sequenced was normal esophageal tissue next to the tumor. The receptors derive from a female donor with esophageal squamous cell carcinoma.

This clonotype appeared many times. The chain uses TRBV7-2 and TRBJ1-2; D may be TRBD1 (6 bases). This CDR3 contains 14 residues. Trimming removed 5 bases from V and 4 bases from J, with 14 bases in between. In germline, CDR1 is SGHTA, CDR2 FQGNSA. Written as DNA, the CDR3 is TGTGCCAGCAGCCTAGACGGACAGCTCTATGGCTACACCTTC. Translated: CASSLDGQLYGYTF.

V usage is TRBV10-2 and J usage is TRBJ2-1, with 11 bases lining up with TRBD2. CDR1 is WSHSY, CDR2 SAAADI, per germline. J lost 8 bases, V lost 0 bases, and 3 bases had no gene match. The CDR3 covers 15 residues. The CDR3 loop reads CASSESTSGADEQFF. The CDR3, as DNA: TGCGCCAGCAGTGAGTCGACTAGCGGGGCGGATGAGCAGTTCTTC.

About this clonotype: Relative to the germline gene, one junction end is altered; a read error may explain this. This chain uses TRBV5-3 with TRBJ2-3; TRBD2 might be the D (5 bases). TRBV5-3 is recorded as an ORF, its role being uncertain. The CDR3 covers 14 residues. The CDR3 region has the DNA TGTGCCAGCAGCTTTGTAGGACTCACAGATACGCAGTATTTT. This encodes CASSFVGLTDTQYF.

This clonotype was detected many times. This chain links TRBV11-2 with TRBJ1-1, with 9 bases aligning to TRBD1. Germline V CDR1 and CDR2: SGHAT, FQNNGV. The CDR3 length is 16 residues. V was pared by 5 bases and J by 5 bases, with 12 bases of the junction left unmatched. CDR3 bases: TGTGCCAGCAGCAAGCGTACAGGGGGCGTTGGAACTGAAGCTTTCTTT. It specifies CASSKRTGGVGTEAFF.

V and J are TRBV7-6 and TRBJ2-1; TRBD2 agrees at 10 bases. The J call may be incorrect, as the DNA end agrees better with TRBJ2-5. The V gene's germline CDR1 is SGHVS and CDR2 FNYEAQ. CDR3 size: 15 residues. The CDR3 protein is CASSSNSGRLGTQYF. In DNA form, the CDR3 reads TGTGCCAGCAGTTCAAATAGCGGGAGGTTGGGGACCCAGTACTTC.

This rearrangement joins TRBV6-1 to TRBJ2-1; 11 bases agree with TRBD2. This CDR3 comprises 15 residues. V shed 5 bases, J shed 8 bases, and the junction held 8 bases outside the gene matches. Germline-derived CDR1 and CDR2 are MNHNS and SASEGT. CDR3 DNA sequence: TGTGCCAGCAGTTGGCTAGCGGGAGGCGGTGATGAGCAGTTCTTC. It yields the protein CASSWLAGGGDEQFF.

The chain carries TRBV7-6 and TRBJ2-4; tentatively, D is TRBD1 (6 bases). The J call is in doubt because the DNA end fits TRBJ1-2 better. The CDR3 contains 13 residues. Germline V gives CDR1 SGHVS, CDR2 FNYEAQ. CDR3 amino acids: CASSQRDISGYTF. As DNA, the CDR3 is TGTGCCAGCAGCCAACGGGACATTTCGGGCTACACCTTC.

This clonotype was seen a few times. The gene calls are TRBV19 and TRBJ2-5; 9 nucleotides match TRBD1. The DNA matches TRBJ2-7 better at its end, which makes the J call doubtful. CDR1 is LNHDA, CDR2 SQIVND, per germline (reference sequence). The CDR3 spans 13 residues. The CDR3 region is CATKGTGTYEQYF. The CDR3, as DNA: TGTGCCACCAAGGGGACAGGGACCTACGAGCAGTACTTC.

This chain joins TRBV7-4 and TRBJ2-2, with D possibly being TRBD2 (5 bases). CDR3 size: 16 residues. Per germline, CDR1 SGHVT and CDR2 SQSDAQ. V lost 1 base and J lost 1, with 10 bases in between. CDR3: CASSLGVGLNTGELFF. The CDR3 DNA follows: TGTGCCAGCAGCTTAGGGGTTGGACTGAACACCGGGGAGCTGTTTTTT.

The genes are TRBV12-3 or TRBV12-4 and TRBJ2-5; D is unclear. With the DNA end fitting TRBJ1-2 better, the J assignment may be wrong. The CDR3 sequence is 12 residues long. The CDR3 DNA reads TGTGCCAGCAGTTTCCAAGACTATGGCTACACCTTC. Its protein is CASSFQDYGYTF.

V and J are TRBV7-6 and TRBJ1-1; TRBD1 might be the D (6 bases). V lost 8 bases to trimming and J lost 14 bases, with 30 bases between them. The CDR3 covers 15 residues. Germline V gene sequence: CDR1 SGHVS, CDR2 FNYEAQ. CDR3 sequence (DNA): TGTGCCAGCCAGGGGTTGATCGGTCGGGGTAATGAGCAGTTCTTT. Encoded protein: CASQGLIGRGNEQFF.

The table lists this clonotype with many counts. The V call is TRBV24-1, the J call TRBJ2-2, with 9 positions matching TRBD1. This CDR3 is 16 amino acids long. V gave up 4 bases and J gave up 0 bases; unmatched junction bases: 2. Germline V CDR1 and CDR2: KGHDR, SFDVKD. The CDR3 reads CATSDWDRANTGELFF. In DNA, the CDR3 is TGTGCCACCAGTGACTGGGACAGGGCGAACACCGGGGAGCTGTTTTTT.

Comment on this clonotype: A much larger clone is a single base away; this may be a read error. The chain employs TRBV27 and TRBJ2-3; 7 bases agree with TRBD2. Trimming removed 5 bases from V and 14 bases from J; junction bases left unmatched: 22. This CDR3 region has 16 residues. Germline V gene lookup returns CDR1 MNHEY and CDR2 SMNVEV (reference sequence). CDR3 in amino acids: CASSRTGTTNTGELYF. In DNA form, the CDR3 reads TGTGCCAGCAGTCGGACCGGGACTACGAACACCGGGGAGCTGTATTTT.

The gene calls are TRBV6-1 and TRBJ2-5; a weak D match, TRBD2 (5 bases). The J call is uncertain, as TRBJ2-1 better fits the DNA end. Germline V gene data show CDR1 as MNHNS and CDR2 as SASEGT. This CDR3 contains 17 residues. For the CDR3, the DNA is TGTGCCAGCAGCAAGGCCGGTGGAGCGGCCAACTACAATGAGCAGTTCTTC. Its protein is CASSKAGGAANYNEQFF.

This clonotype showed up just once. The J gene is TRBJ2-3, the V gene TRBV7-2; D gene uncertain. The J call may be mistaken, given a closer DNA end match to TRBJ2-7. The V gene's germline CDR1 is SGHTA and CDR2 FQGNSA. The CDR3 runs to 15 residues. The CDR3 protein is CASSFPLRRSYEQYF. CDR3 coding DNA: TGTGCCAGCAGCTTCCCCTTGCGCCGGTCCTACGAGCAGTACTTC.

This clonotype showed up many times. Given the absence of the conserved phenylalanine or tryptophan at the CDR3 end, a read error is likely. The DNA is left out, because the CDR3 cannot be placed on it with certainty; the CDR3 is given as TCRdb lists it. This chain joins TRBV7-6 and TRBJ2-7; TRBD2, the table's D call, lacks a check against the DNA. The CDR3 is 16 amino acids in total, end residues counted. Germline CDR1 reads SGHVS; CDR2 reads FNYEAQ. This chain's CDR3 is CASSLEAGTYGYTFGS.

The chain uses TRBV7-2 and TRBJ2-1; TRBD2 aligns across 8 bases. The J call may be incorrect, as the DNA end agrees better with TRBJ2-7. The CDR3 runs 17 residues. In germline, CDR1 is SGHTA, CDR2 FQGNSA. DNA for the CDR3: TGTGCCAGCAGCCGTTTTGTTGTGACTAGCGCAAACAATGAGCAGTACTTC. Translated, it gives CASSRFVVTSANNEQYF.

The rearrangement joins TRBV6-2 or TRBV6-3 to TRBJ2-1; TRBD1 matches 12 bases. The DNA end favors TRBJ2-7, so the J call may be wrong. Germline V gives CDR1 MNHEY, CDR2 SVGEGT. There are 16 residues in the CDR3. The CDR3 coding sequence is TGTGCCAGCAGTTACGGGAAGGGACAGGGGGCTTACGAGCAGTACTTC. Protein sequence: CASSYGKGQGAYEQYF.

This clonotype was seen at least ten times. The rearrangement joins TRBV7-8 to TRBJ1-2, with D perhaps TRBD1 (6 bases). Trimming took 5 bases from V and 6 from J, leaving 16 bases between them. There are 14 residues in the CDR3. Germline assignment: CDR1 SGHVS and CDR2 FQNEAQ. In DNA, the CDR3 is TGTGCCAGCAGCCCACTCGACAGGTTCCATGGCTACACCTTC. Residues: CASSPLDRFHGYTF.